The clone carrying this T cell receptor beta chain was counted between two and nine times. The antigen is unknown. TCRdb recomputed calls from the 5' RACE reads with MiXCR, one row per CDR3 protein. The top ten clones hold around 3% of a sample with 340,000 or so distinct CDR3 sequences, around 13% of them seen once. The sample originates from a study of T cells after yellow fever vaccination. Study-wide points: Just a small share of clonotypes turned up in the CD4 compartment as well as the CD8 compartment. Once the booster was given, most primary-vaccination clones reappeared, at just over 95% for CD4 and around 90% for CD8. Abundant bulk-population clonotypes could contaminate the FACS-sorted repertoires.

Germline V lookup: CDR1 SGHRS, CDR2 YFSETQ. This CDR3 has 15 amino acids. With 0 bases removed from V and 2 bases from J, the gap between germline ends came to 10 bases. This chain joins TRBV5-1 and TRBJ2-3; D is uncertain. The material sequenced was CD4+ T cells sorted from PBMCs, taken 15 days after the yellow fever booster vaccination. The origin of this receptor is a man between 18 and 35 years old who received the YFV17D yellow fever vaccine. The CDR3 DNA is TGCGCCAGCAGCTTGGATCCCGGTACCACAGATACGCAGTATTTT. Its translation: CASSLDPGTTDTQYF.